This entry features one T cell receptor (beta chain) sequence. Some clones are missing from TCRdb's copy, which holds only in-frame ones; the method was immunoSEQ multiplex PCR. The data show approximately 150,000 clones, with 91% seen just once and under 9% held by the top ten. The sample originates from a study of control samples from healthy donors and cancer patients. The sample was blood. This sequence was found in a man aged 18 to 35 in good health.

CDR3 region: CASSTGTRGDTQYF. DNA of the CDR3: TGTGCCAGCAGCACCGGGACTAGGGGAGATACGCAGTATTTT. The gene calls are TRBV7-7 and TRBJ2-3; 8 bases map to TRBD2. The CDR3 length is 14 residues. Germline V lookup: CDR1 SSHAT, CDR2 FNYEAQ (reference sequence). Trimming removed 5 bases from V and 5 bases from J; junction bases left unmatched: 6.